The present entry profiles one TCR beta chain with its context. The data originate from a study of blood T cell repertoires in COVID-19. Sequenced by immunoSEQ multiplex PCR; TCRdb stores in-frame clones only, minus some. The top ten clones hold about 2.9% of a sample with more than 85,000 clones, around 87% of them seen once. J was trimmed by 4 bases and V by 3 bases; bases with no gene match: 7. This CDR3 comprises 16 residues. Germline loops: CDR1 KGHSH, CDR2 LQKENI. This TCR came from a man aged 50-60 years with active or convalescent COVID-19. The sample consisted of peripheral blood. This chain uses TRBV18 with TRBJ2-3; 10 nucleotides line up with TRBD1. CDR3: CASSPLDRGLADTQYF. CDR3 DNA sequence: TGTGCCAGCTCACCCTTGGACAGGGGGTTGGCAGATACGCAGTATTTT.